One and the same sample provided the 22 T cell receptor beta chains below, sequenced in a study of cytotoxic CD8 clonotypes in ibrutinib-treated CLL. Here immunoSEQ multiplex PCR was the method, and the copy in TCRdb shows in-frame clones only, minus some. Of 150,000 to 200,000 clones in the sample, around 72% are singletons; the top ten hold 13%. The sequencing here drew on PBMCs, taken after 24 months of ibrutinib treatment. These receptors all stem from a human donor with chronic lymphocytic leukemia.

There are a few counts of this clone. The rearrangement uses TRBV6-5 and TRBJ2-1; D might be TRBD2 (6 bases). V was pared by 6 bases and J by 12 bases, with 15 bases between. The CDR3 consists of 12 residues. Germline assignment: CDR1 MNHEY and CDR2 SVGAGI. The CDR3 bases are TGTGCCAGCAGATCCCGGGACTTGGGGCAGTTCTTC. This sequence encodes CASRSRDLGQFF.

This clone appeared a few times. V gene TRBV6-6 combines with J gene TRBJ1-5; 9 bases fit TRBD1. V was pared by 4 bases and J by 5 bases, with 9 bases of the junction left unmatched. Germline V gives CDR1 MNHNY, CDR2 SVGAGI (reference sequence). The CDR3 is 16 residues long. In DNA form, the CDR3 reads TGTGCCAGCAGTTTCCGGGACAGGGTCGTGGATCAGCCCCAGCATTTT. This encodes CASSFRDRVVDQPQHF.

This clone was observed a few times. The chain uses TRBV4-3 and TRBJ1-2; TRBD1 aligns across 8 bases. The J segment lost 4 bases and the V segment lost 2 bases, leaving 15 bases of the junction unmatched. Per the germline V gene, CDR1 is LGHNA and CDR2 is YSLEER. There are 18 residues in the CDR3. CDR3 in amino acids: CASSQPRPGGTGGYGYTF. CDR3 nucleotides: TGCGCCAGCAGCCAACCCCGGCCCGGGGGGACAGGAGGCTATGGCTACACCTTC.

A few counts support this clone. V and J are TRBV7-9 and TRBJ2-6; no firm D call. The V gene lost 5 bases and the J gene lost 4 bases, with 18 bases spanning the gap. Germline assignment: CDR1 SEHNR and CDR2 FQNEAQ (reference sequence). CDR3 size: 17 residues. CDR3 loop: CASSPEQTSLGANVLTF. For the CDR3, the DNA is TGTGCCAGCAGCCCTGAACAGACGAGTCTGGGGGCCAACGTCCTGACTTTC.

This clone was seen only once. The chain joins TRBV29-1 to TRBJ2-2; D may correspond to TRBD1 or TRBD2 (5 bases each). Germline V gene sequence: CDR1 SQVTM, CDR2 ANQGSEA. CDR3 length: 14 amino acids. Between the trimmed V and J ends, which lost 3 bases and 0 bases, there was a span of 8 bases. Here the CDR3 reads CSVEKGPNTGELFF. The CDR3 DNA reads as TGCAGCGTTGAGAAGGGACCGAACACCGGGGAGCTGTTTTTT.

V gene TRBV7-9 combines with J gene TRBJ2-3, with D possibly being TRBD1 (6 bases). The germline V and J ends were trimmed by 5 bases and 4 bases, with 10 bases remaining between them. The CDR3 has 13 amino acids. The germline gives CDR1 SEHNR, CDR2 FQNEAQ (reference sequence). The CDR3 loop is CASSQPGADTQYF. CDR3 in DNA: TGTGCCAGCAGCCAGCCAGGGGCAGATACGCAGTATTTT.

The chain joins TRBV7-9 to TRBJ2-7; 8 bases fit TRBD2. CDR1 and CDR2 (germline): SEHNR, FQNEAQ (reference sequence). The V and J ends lost 3 bases and 2 bases, in that order; junction bases with no gene match: 6. CDR3 length equals 15 residues. DNA of the CDR3: TGTGCCAGCAGCTTGATAGCGGGGCCAGCCTACGAGCAGTACTTC. Translation: CASSLIAGPAYEQYF. Variable domain in full (rest from reference TRBV7-9 and TRBJ2-7): DTGVSQNPRHKITKRGQNVTFRCDPISEHNRLYWYRQTLGQGPEFLTYFQNEAQLEKSRLLSDRFSAERPKGSFSTLEIQRTEQGDSAMYLCASSLIAGPAYEQYFGPGTRLTVT.

J is TRBJ1-1 and V is TRBV4-1; D is unclear. Germline CDR1 and CDR2: MGHRA and YSYEKL. There are 18 residues in the CDR3. V was cut by 4 bases and J by 7 bases, with 28 bases left in between. This CDR3 reads CASSLPIHSPGREYEAFF. The CDR3 bases are TGCGCCAGCAGCCTACCTATACATTCTCCTGGGAGAGAATATGAAGCTTTCTTT.

The chain has TRBV11-3 and TRBJ2-1, with D perhaps assigned TRBD1 or TRBD2 (5 bases each). Looked up from germline, CDR1 is SGHNT and CDR2 is YENEEA. The V gene lost 1 base and the J gene lost 6 bases, with 7 bases spanning the gap. CDR3 size: 13 residues. The CDR3 bases are TGTGCCAGCAGCTTAGTTGGGGGCAATGAGCAGTTCTTC. Its translation is CASSLVGGNEQFF.

The CDR3 nucleotides are TGTGCCAGCAGCCTCACCGGGGGGATGGCCTACGAGCAGTACTTC. It encodes CASSLTGGMAYEQYF. V usage is TRBV13 and J usage is TRBJ2-7; 7 bases fit TRBD2. The CDR3 has 15 amino acids. CDR1 and CDR2 from the germline V gene are PRHDT and FYEKMQ (reference sequence). V lost 5 bases, J lost 2 bases, and 9 bases stayed unmatched.

V is TRBV7-9 and J is TRBJ2-7, with 8 bases that match TRBD2. CDR3 length: 13 amino acids. Losses at the gene ends were 5 bases for V and 7 bases for J; bases not matched to a gene: 7. Per germline, CDR1 SEHNR and CDR2 FQNEAQ (reference sequence). The CDR3 sequence is CASSHSGMEEQYF. As DNA, the CDR3 is TGTGCCAGCAGCCATAGCGGGATGGAGGAGCAGTACTTC.

This chain connects TRBV27 to TRBJ2-7; a possible D gene is TRBD2 (6 bases). This CDR3 region has 16 residues. V dropped 5 bases and J dropped 6 bases, with 23 bases sitting between them. Germline V gene sequence: CDR1 MNHEY, CDR2 SMNVEV (reference sequence). In nucleotides, the CDR3 is TGTGCCAGCAGTATAAAAGCCTCGGGACTTCGTGTCGAGCAGTACTTC. Translated, it gives CASSIKASGLRVEQYF.

This clone was seen a handful of times. V usage is TRBV20-1 and J usage is TRBJ1-2; D is uncertain. The CDR3 runs to 11 residues. The germline V and J ends were trimmed by 3 bases and 7 bases, with 9 bases remaining between them. Per germline, CDR1 DFQATT and CDR2 SNEGSKA (reference sequence). CDR3 protein: CSARSQVGYTF. In DNA, the CDR3 is TGCAGTGCTAGGTCGCAGGTTGGCTACACCTTC.

This CDR3 reads CASSAAWEQYF. The CDR3 DNA reads as TGTGCCAGCAGTGCAGCTTGGGAGCAGTACTTC. This chain joins TRBV25-1 and TRBJ2-7; D gene ambiguous. Between the trimmed V and J ends, which lost 4 bases and 7 bases, there was a span of 8 bases. The CDR3 totals 11 residues. Germline lookup yields CDR1 MGHDK and CDR2 SYGVNS.

V is TRBV5-4 and J is TRBJ2-1; D unresolved. The V gene lost 4 bases and the J gene lost 4 bases, with 18 bases spanning the gap. Germline lookup yields CDR1 SGHNT and CDR2 YYREEE (reference sequence). The CDR3 length is 16 residues. This CDR3 reads CASSLPGTLAYNEQFF. CDR3 coding DNA: TGTGCCAGCAGCCTCCCGGGTACCTTGGCGTACAATGAGCAGTTCTTC. The complete variable domain, with remaining parts taken from reference TRBV5-4 and TRBJ2-1, reads ETGVTQSPTHLIKTRGQQVTLRCSSQSGHNTVSWYQQALGQGPQFIFQYYREEENGRGNFPPRFSGLQFPNYSSELNVNALELDDSALYLCASSLPGTLAYNEQFFGPGTRLTVL.

The sample holds a few counts of this clone. V gene TRBV28 combines with J gene TRBJ2-7, with D perhaps matching TRBD2 (7 bases). CDR1 MDHEN and CDR2 SYDVKM come from the germline V gene. V lost 3 bases and J 6 bases, leaving 12 bases between the germline ends. The CDR3 is made up of 13 amino acids. The DNA of the CDR3 is TGTGCCAGCAGTTTTCAGGGGAGGGGCGAGCAGTACTTC. Protein sequence: CASSFQGRGEQYF.

The CDR3: CASSYELAGAMSTDTQYF. In nucleotides, the CDR3 is TGTGCCAGCAGTTACGAGCTAGCGGGAGCTATGAGCACAGATACGCAGTATTTT. J is TRBJ2-3 and V is TRBV27; 10 bases match TRBD2. With V trimmed by 4 bases and J by 0 bases, 10 bases remained unmatched. Germline loops: CDR1 MNHEY, CDR2 SMNVEV (reference sequence). There are 18 residues in the CDR3.

V and J are TRBV29-1 and TRBJ1-1, with D tentatively TRBD1 (6 bases). The V end lost 7 bases, the J end lost 1 base, and 13 bases lay between the germline ends. This CDR3 contains 13 residues. Germline V CDR1 and CDR2: SQVTM, ANQGSEA. CDR3 in DNA: TGCAGCGCAAAAGACAGGACGAACACTGAAGCTTTCTTT. Residues: CSAKDRTNTEAFF.

This clone has just a few counts. The chain combines TRBV7-6 with TRBJ2-7; 7 nucleotides agree with TRBD1. CDR1 and CDR2 (germline): SGHVS, FNYEAQ. The CDR3 extends over 14 amino acids. V lost 5 bases and J lost 0; bases outside the gene matches: 4. The CDR3 loop reads CASSTGQYSYEQYF. The CDR3 DNA reads TGTGCCAGCAGCACGGGACAGTACTCCTACGAGCAGTACTTC. The full variable domain, completed using reference TRBV7-6 and TRBJ2-7, is GAGVSQSPRYKVTKRGQDVALRCDPISGHVSLYWYRQALGQGPEFLTYFNYEAQQDKSGLPNDRFSAERPEGSISTLTIQRTEQRDSAMYRCASSTGQYSYEQYFGPGTRLTVT.

The rearrangement links TRBV7-8 to TRBJ1-5; D remains unclear. This CDR3 spans 13 amino acids. Germline CDR1 and CDR2: SGHVS and FQNEAQ. Trimming shortened V by 9 bases and J by 0 bases, and 9 bases separated the two germline ends. In DNA form, the CDR3 reads TGTGCCAGTGGACGGTATAGCAATCAGCCCCAGCATTTT. As protein: CASGRYSNQPQHF.

The chain joins TRBV28 to TRBJ1-2; the D is unclear. The CDR3 has 14 residues. CDR1 is MDHEN, CDR2 SYDVKM, per germline. V was cut by 5 bases and J by 4 bases, with 14 bases left in between. CDR3 loop: CASSPLVRLYGYTF. CDR3 in DNA: TGTGCCAGCAGTCCGCTAGTGAGGCTCTATGGCTACACCTTC.

This chain connects TRBV18 to TRBJ1-5; 11 bases align to TRBD1. The junction had 5 bases not matched to a gene; V was cut back by 3 bases and J by 7 bases. Germline V gene data show CDR1 as KGHSH and CDR2 as LQKENI. This CDR3 comprises 15 residues. The CDR3 nucleotides are TGTGCCAGCTCACCGGGGACAGGGGGAAGACAGCCCCAGCATTTT. Encoded protein: CASSPGTGGRQPQHF.